This T cell receptor beta chain was identified during a study of blood T cell repertoires in COVID-19. At the level of the study: The United States, Italy and Spain provided the acute and convalescent COVID-19 samples. In each case, the material was cDNA or gDNA derived from T cells, B-cell-depleted T cells, or PBMCs.

Generated by immunoSEQ multiplex PCR, the TCRdb table keeps only in-frame clones and is missing some. Of about 200,000 clones in the sample, approximately 80% were seen once. Recovered Cohort 3 donors showed two negative PCRs, clearance, or symptom resolution. Germline V CDR1 and CDR2: SNHLY, FYNNEI. The CDR3 runs 13 residues. Trimming stripped 2 bases from V and 4 bases from J, with 8 bases between. This chain joins TRBV2 and TRBJ1-2; possible D gene TRBD1, 6 bases. Sequencing input: PBMCs or T cells enriched from blood (not recorded which). This receptor was obtained from a man aged 35 to 55 who had recovered from COVID-19. The CDR3 bases are TGTGCCAGCAGTGAACAGGGGTCCTATGGCTACACCTTC. Its translation: CASSEQGSYGYTF.